The rows below give T cell receptor beta chains drawn from one sample of a study of shared clonotypes between healthy human individuals. The repertoire was sequenced with immunoSEQ multiplex PCR; TCRdb's copy has only in-frame clones and lacks some. The data show fewer than 500,000 clones, roughly 79% seen once. The sequencing sample was made of PBMCs. The receptors derive from a woman in her thirties or forties in good health. Some clones in this sample may be carry-over from other donors' samples. CDR3s include the opening cysteine and the closing phenylalanine or tryptophan. Fields, in order: clone size, V gene, J gene, D gene, CDR3 protein, CDR3 DNA. D genes are given only for firm matches. Rows may omit the clone size; those that give it use once, few, many or a size class.

>NA|TRBV4-2|TRBJ2-5|TRBD2
CASSQLAGGQETQYF
TGTGCCAGCAGCCAACTAGCGGGAGGGCAAGAGACCCAGTACTTC
>NA|TRBV5-4|TRBJ1-1|NA
CASSYRQFNTEAFF
TGTGCCAGCAGCTACCGACAGTTTAACACTGAAGCTTTCTTT
>NA|TRBV18|TRBJ1-1|NA
CASSRSGDTEAFF
TGTGCCAGCTCCCGCAGCGGGGACACTGAAGCTTTCTTT
>NA|TRBV11-2|TRBJ1-2|TRBD1
CASSQGGYGYTF
TGTGCCAGCAGCCAGGGGGGTTATGGCTACACCTTC
>NA|TRBV7-9|TRBJ2-7|TRBD2
CASSLGAGTSGRVSYEQYF
TGTGCCAGCAGCCTAGGGGCCGGGACTAGCGGGAGAGTATCCTACGAGCAGTACTTC
>NA|TRBV30|TRBJ2-1|TRBD1
CAWNRGNEQFF
TGTGCCTGGAACAGGGGGAATGAGCAGTTCTTC
>once|TRBV7-3|TRBJ1-2|NA
CASSLERSGGYTF
TGTGCCAGCAGCTTAGAGAGGTCGGGGGGCTACACCTTC
>NA|TRBV30|TRBJ2-1|NA
CAWRKTGISYNEQFF
TGTGCCTGGAGAAAGACAGGTATTTCCTACAATGAGCAGTTCTTC
>NA|TRBV6-5|TRBJ2-7|NA
CASSYSTGNEQYF
TGTGCCAGCAGTTACTCGACAGGAAACGAGCAGTACTTC
>NA|TRBV20-1|TRBJ2-1|NA
CSAMTDNEQFF
TGCAGTGCTATGACTGACAATGAGCAGTTCTTC
>NA|TRBV28|TRBJ2-7|NA
CASSLIQDEQYF
TGTGCCAGCAGTTTAATACAGGACGAGCAGTACTTC
>NA|TRBV5-1|TRBJ2-1|TRBD2
CASSQMTSGGSGEQFF
TGCGCCAGCAGCCAGATGACTAGCGGCGGTTCCGGTGAGCAGTTCTTC
>NA|TRBV10-3|TRBJ2-7|NA
CAISEAGPSYEQYF
TGTGCCATCAGTGAGGCAGGGCCGTCCTACGAGCAGTACTTC
>NA|TRBV5-4|TRBJ2-1|TRBD2
CASSGGETPGEQFF
TGTGCCAGCAGCGGGGGGGAGACTCCCGGCGAGCAGTTCTTC
>NA|TRBV7-9|TRBJ1-2|NA
CASSLHTWDSHTF
TGTGCCAGCAGCTTACACACATGGGACTCCCACACCTTC
>once|TRBV14|TRBJ2-1|TRBD2
CASSHLAQREAYNEQFF
TGTGCCAGCAGCCACCTCGCCCAGCGGGAGGCTTACAATGAGCAGTTCTTC